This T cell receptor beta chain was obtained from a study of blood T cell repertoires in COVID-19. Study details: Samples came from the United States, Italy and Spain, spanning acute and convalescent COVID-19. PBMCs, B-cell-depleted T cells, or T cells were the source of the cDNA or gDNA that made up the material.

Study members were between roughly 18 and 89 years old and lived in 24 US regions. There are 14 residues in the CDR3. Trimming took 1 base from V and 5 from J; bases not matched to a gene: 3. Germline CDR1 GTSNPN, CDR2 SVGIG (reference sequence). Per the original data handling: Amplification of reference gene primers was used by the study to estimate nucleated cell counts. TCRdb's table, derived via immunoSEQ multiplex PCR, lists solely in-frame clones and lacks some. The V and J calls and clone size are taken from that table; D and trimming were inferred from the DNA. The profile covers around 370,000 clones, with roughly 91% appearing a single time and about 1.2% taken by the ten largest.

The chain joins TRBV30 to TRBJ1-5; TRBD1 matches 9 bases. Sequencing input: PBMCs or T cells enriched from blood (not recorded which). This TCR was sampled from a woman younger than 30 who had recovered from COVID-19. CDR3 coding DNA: TGTGCCTGGAGTGCGGGACAGGGCTATCAGCCCCAGCATTTT. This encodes CAWSAGQGYQPQHF.